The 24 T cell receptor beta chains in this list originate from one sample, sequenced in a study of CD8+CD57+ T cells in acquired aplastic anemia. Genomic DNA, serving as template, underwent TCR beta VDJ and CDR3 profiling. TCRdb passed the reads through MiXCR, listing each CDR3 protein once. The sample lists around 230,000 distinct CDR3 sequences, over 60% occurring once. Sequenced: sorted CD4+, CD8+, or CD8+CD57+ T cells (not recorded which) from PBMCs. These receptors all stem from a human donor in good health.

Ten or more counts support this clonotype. CDR3 residues: CASSYTPGQGYNEQFF. The DNA of the CDR3 is TGTGCCAGCAGTTACACCCCGGGACAGGGATACAATGAGCAGTTCTTC. The V and J genes are TRBV6-2 or TRBV6-3 and TRBJ2-1; 9 bases are shared with TRBD1. The germline CDR1 and CDR2 sequences are MNHEY and SVGEGT. The trim removed 2 bases at V and 4 bases at J, leaving 6 bases unmatched. This CDR3 contains 16 residues.

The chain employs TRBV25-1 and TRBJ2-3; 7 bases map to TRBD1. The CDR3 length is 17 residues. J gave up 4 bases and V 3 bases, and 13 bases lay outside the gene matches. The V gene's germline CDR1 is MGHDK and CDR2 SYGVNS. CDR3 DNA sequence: TGTGCCAGCAGTGACTCGAGGGGCAGGGGGTTTGCAGATACGCAGTATTTT. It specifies CASSDSRGRGFADTQYF.

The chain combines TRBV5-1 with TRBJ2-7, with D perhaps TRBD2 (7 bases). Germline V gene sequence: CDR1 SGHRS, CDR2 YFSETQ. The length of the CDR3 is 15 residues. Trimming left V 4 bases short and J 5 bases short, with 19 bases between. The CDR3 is CASSPTRGRGDEQYF. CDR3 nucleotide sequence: TGCGCCAGCAGCCCCACAAGGGGGAGGGGAGACGAGCAGTACTTC.

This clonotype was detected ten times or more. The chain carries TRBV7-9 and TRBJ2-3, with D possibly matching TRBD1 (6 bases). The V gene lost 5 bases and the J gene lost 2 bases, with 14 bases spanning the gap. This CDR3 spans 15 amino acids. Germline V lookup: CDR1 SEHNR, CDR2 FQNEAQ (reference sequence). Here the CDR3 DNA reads TGTGCCAGCAGCCAACTGACAGGATACACAGATACGCAGTATTTT. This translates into CASSQLTGYTDTQYF.

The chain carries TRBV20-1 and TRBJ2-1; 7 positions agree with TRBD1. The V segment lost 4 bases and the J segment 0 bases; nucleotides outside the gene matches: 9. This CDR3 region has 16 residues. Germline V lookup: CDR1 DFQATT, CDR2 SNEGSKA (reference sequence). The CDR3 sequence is CSAKRDRLSSYNEQFF. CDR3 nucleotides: TGCAGTGCTAAAAGGGACAGATTAAGCTCCTACAATGAGCAGTTCTTC.

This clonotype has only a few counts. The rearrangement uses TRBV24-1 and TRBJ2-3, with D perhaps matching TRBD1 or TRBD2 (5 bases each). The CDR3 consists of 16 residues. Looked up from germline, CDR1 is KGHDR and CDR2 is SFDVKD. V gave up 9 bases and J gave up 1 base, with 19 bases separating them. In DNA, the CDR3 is TGTGCCACCCTTACTTTCCCGGGACCTCGCACAGATACGCAGTATTTT. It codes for CATLTFPGPRTDTQYF.

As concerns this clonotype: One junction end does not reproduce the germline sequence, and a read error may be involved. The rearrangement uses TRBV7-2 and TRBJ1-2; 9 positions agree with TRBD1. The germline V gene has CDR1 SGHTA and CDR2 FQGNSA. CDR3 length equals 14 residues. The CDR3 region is CASSQGDRVGGYTF. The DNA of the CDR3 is TGCGCCAGCAGCCAAGGGGACAGGGTTGGTGGCTACACCTTC.

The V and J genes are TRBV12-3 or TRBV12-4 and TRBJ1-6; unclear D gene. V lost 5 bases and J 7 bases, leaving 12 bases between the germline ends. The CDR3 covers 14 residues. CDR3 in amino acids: CASSITTGNSPLHF. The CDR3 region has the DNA TGTGCCAGCAGTATCACGACGGGGAATTCACCCCTCCACTTT.

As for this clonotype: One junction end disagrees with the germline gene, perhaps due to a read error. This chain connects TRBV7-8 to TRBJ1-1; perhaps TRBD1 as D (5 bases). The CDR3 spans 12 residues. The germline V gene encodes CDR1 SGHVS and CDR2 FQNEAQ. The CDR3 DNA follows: TGTGCCAGCAGCCATGACAGTCGCGAAGCTTCCTTT. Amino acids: CASSHDSREASF. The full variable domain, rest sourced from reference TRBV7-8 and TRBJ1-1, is GAGVSQSPRYKVAKRGQDVALRCDPISGHVSLFWYQQALGQGPEFLTYFQNEAQLDKSGLPSDRFFAERPEGSVSTLKIQRTQQEDSAVYLCASSHDSREASFGQGTRLTVV.

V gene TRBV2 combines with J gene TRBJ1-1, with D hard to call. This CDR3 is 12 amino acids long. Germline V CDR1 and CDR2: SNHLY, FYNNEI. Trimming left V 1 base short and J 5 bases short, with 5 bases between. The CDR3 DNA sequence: TGTGCCAGCAGTGAAGGGGAAACTGAAGCTTTCTTT. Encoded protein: CASSEGETEAFF. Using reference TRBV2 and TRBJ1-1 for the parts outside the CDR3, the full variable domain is EPEVTQTPSHQVTQMGQEVILRCVPISNHLYFYWYRQILGQKVEFLVSFYNNEISEKSEIFDDQFSVERPDGSNFTLKIRSTKLEDSAMYFCASSEGETEAFFGQGTRLTVV.

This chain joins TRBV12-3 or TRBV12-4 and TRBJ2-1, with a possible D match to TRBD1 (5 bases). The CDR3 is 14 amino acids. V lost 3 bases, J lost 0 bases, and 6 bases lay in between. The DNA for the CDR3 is TGTGCCAGCAGTTTTAGGGGCTCCTACAATGAGCAGTTCTTC. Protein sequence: CASSFRGSYNEQFF.

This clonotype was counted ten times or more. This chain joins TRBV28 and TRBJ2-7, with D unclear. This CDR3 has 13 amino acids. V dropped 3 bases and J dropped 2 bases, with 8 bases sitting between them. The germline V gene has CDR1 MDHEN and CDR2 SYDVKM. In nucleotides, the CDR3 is TGTGCCAGCAGTTTTGGTAGGGCCTACGAGCAGTACTTC. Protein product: CASSFGRAYEQYF. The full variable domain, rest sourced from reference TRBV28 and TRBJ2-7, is DVKVTQSSRYLVKRTGEKVFLECVQDMDHENMFWYRQDPGLGLRLIYFSYDVKMKEKGDIPEGYSVSREKKERFSLILESASTNQTSMYLCASSFGRAYEQYFGPGTRLTVT.

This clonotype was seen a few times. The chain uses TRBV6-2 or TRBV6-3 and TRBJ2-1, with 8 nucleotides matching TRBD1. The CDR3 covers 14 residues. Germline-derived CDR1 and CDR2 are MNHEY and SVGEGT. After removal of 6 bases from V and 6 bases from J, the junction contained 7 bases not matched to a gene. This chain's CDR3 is CASRLDRDFNEQFF. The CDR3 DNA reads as TGTGCCAGCAGGTTGGACAGGGATTTCAATGAGCAGTTCTTC.

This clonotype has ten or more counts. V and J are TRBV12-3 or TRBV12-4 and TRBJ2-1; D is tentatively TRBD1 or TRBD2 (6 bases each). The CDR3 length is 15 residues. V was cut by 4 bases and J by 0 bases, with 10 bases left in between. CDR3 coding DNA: TGTGCCAGCAGTTGGGGGGCGAGCTCCTACAATGAGCAGTTCTTC. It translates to CASSWGASSYNEQFF.

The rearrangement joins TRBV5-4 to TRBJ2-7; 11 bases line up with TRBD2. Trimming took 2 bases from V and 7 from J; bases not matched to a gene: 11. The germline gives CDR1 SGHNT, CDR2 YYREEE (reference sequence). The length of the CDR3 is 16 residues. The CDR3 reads CASSFLTSGVPREQYF. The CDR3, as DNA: TGTGCCAGCAGCTTCTTGACTAGCGGGGTACCGAGAGAGCAGTACTTC.

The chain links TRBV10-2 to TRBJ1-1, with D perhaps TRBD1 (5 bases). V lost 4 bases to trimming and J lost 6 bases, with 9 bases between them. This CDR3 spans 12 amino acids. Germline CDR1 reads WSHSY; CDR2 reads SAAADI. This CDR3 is CASSGDASEAFF. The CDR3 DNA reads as TGCGCCAGCAGTGGGGACGCCTCTGAAGCTTTCTTT.

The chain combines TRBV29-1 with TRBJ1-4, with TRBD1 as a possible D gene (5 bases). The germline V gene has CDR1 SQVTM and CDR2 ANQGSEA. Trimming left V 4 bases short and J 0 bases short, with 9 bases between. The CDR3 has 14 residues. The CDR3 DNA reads TGCAGCGTTGCAGGGCCTGCAACTAATGAAAAACTGTTTTTT. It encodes CSVAGPATNEKLFF.

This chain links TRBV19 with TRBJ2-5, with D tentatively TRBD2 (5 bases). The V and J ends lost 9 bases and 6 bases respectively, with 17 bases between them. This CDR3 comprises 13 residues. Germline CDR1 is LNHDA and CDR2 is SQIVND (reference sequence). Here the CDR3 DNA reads TGTGCCAGCTCCACGGGTCGAGGGAAGACCCAGTACTTC. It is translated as CASSTGRGKTQYF.

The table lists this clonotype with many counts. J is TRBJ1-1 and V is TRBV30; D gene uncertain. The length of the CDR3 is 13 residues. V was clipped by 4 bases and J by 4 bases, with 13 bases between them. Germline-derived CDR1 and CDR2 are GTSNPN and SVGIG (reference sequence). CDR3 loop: CAWTPGGGTEAFF. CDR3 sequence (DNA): TGTGCCTGGACCCCGGGCGGTGGCACTGAAGCTTTCTTT.

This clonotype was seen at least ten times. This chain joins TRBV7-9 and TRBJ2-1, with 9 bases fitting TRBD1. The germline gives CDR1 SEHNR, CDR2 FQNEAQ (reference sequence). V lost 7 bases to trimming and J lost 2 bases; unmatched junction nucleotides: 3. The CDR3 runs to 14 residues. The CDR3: CASTRDRAYNEQFF. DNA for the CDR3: TGTGCCAGCACCAGGGACAGGGCCTACAATGAGCAGTTCTTC.

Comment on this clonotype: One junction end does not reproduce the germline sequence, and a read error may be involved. CDR3 nucleotide sequence: TGCGCCAGCAGCCAAGAGGTGGCGGGGGGGGGGGAAACGCAGTATTTT. Translation: CASSQEVAGGGETQYF. This chain joins TRBV7-3 and TRBJ2-3; 9 bases fit TRBD2. CDR1 is SGHTA and CDR2 is FQGTGA in the germline V gene. This CDR3 has 16 amino acids. The full variable domain, rest sourced from reference TRBV7-3 and TRBJ2-3, is GAGVSQTPSNKVTEKGKYVELRCDPISGHTALYWYRQSLGQGPEFLIYFQGTGAADDSGLPNDRFFAVRPEGSVSTLKIQRTERGDSAVYLCASSQEVAGGGETQYFGPGTRLTVL.

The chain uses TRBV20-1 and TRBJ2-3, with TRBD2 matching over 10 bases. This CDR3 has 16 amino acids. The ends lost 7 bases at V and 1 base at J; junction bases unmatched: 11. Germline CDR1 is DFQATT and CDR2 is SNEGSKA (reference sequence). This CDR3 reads CSVALPGTSGTDTQYF. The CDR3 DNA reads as TGCAGTGTTGCCCTTCCCGGGACTAGCGGCACAGATACGCAGTATTTT.

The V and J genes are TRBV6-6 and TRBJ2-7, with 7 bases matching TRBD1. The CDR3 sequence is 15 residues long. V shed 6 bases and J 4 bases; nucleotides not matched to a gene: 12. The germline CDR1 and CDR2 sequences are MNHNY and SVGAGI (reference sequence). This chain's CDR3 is CASSNPRQGQYEQYF. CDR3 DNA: TGTGCCAGCAGCAACCCGCGACAGGGACAGTACGAGCAGTACTTC.

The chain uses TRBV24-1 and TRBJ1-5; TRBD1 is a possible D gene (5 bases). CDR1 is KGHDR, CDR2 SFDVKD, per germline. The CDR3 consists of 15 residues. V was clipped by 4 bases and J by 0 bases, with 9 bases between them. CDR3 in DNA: TGTGCCACCAGTGACAGGGATGGTAGCAATCAGCCCCAGCATTTT. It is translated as CATSDRDGSNQPQHF.